These 32 T cell receptor beta chains originate from one sample sequenced in a study of CD8+CD57+ T cells in acquired aplastic anemia. Genomic DNA, serving as template, underwent TCR beta VDJ and CDR3 profiling. TCRdb reanalysed the reads using MiXCR and keeps one entry per CDR3 protein. Seen here are under 250,000 distinct CDR3 sequences, roughly 35% observed once, and the top ten hold 0.95% to 1.2%. The sample taken for sequencing was sorted CD4+, CD8+, or CD8+CD57+ T cells (not recorded which) from PBMCs. The receptors stem from a human donor in good health, serving as a control.

A remark on this clonotype: This clone may be a read error of a much larger clone one base away. V usage is TRBV4-1 and J usage is TRBJ2-7, with no clear D. Looked up from germline, CDR1 is MGHRA and CDR2 is YSYEKL. V was pared by 5 bases and J by 2 bases, with 10 bases between. The CDR3 is 13 residues long. CDR3 DNA sequence: TGCGCCAGCAGCAGTCACAGAGCCTACGAGCAGTACTTC. It is translated as CASSSHRAYEQYF.

For this clonotype: This clone may be a read error of a much larger clone one base away. The J gene is TRBJ2-3, the V gene TRBV20-1; 10 positions match TRBD2. The CDR3 covers 15 residues. Per the germline V gene, CDR1 is DFQATT and CDR2 is SNEGSKA (reference sequence). CDR3 sequence: CSASKREGYTDTQCF. The DNA of the CDR3 is TGCAGTGCTAGCAAGCGGGAGGGATACACAGATACGCAGTGTTTT.

The CDR3, as DNA: TGCAGCGTTGAGCCCAGCTATGGCTACACCTTC. Protein sequence: CSVEPSYGYTF. The chain joins TRBV29-1 to TRBJ1-2; D gene unclear. V lost 3 bases to trimming and J lost 4 bases, with 6 bases between them. Germline V gene sequence: CDR1 SQVTM, CDR2 ANQGSEA. The CDR3 loop spans 11 amino acids.

This clonotype was seen repeatedly, ten times or more. The V and J genes are TRBV10-1 and TRBJ2-5; D might be TRBD1 or TRBD2, each matching 5 bases. Germline CDR1 is WNHNN and CDR2 is SYGVQD (reference sequence). Trimming removed 0 bases from V and 5 bases from J, with 13 bases in between. The CDR3 has 15 amino acids. DNA of the CDR3: TGCGCCAGCAGTGAGTCGGTGGGGGTCGGGGAGACCCAGTACTTC. Translating gives CASSESVGVGETQYF.

The gene calls are TRBV2 and TRBJ1-2; possible D gene TRBD1, 5 bases. The germline V gene has CDR1 SNHLY and CDR2 FYNNEI. V was trimmed by 0 bases and J by 8 bases, leaving 13 bases between them. This CDR3 comprises 14 residues. In DNA form, the CDR3 reads TGTGCCAGCAGTGAAGCATCGGAATGGGGCGGCTACACCTTC. It encodes CASSEASEWGGYTF.

This clonotype showed up many times. For the CDR3, the DNA is TGCAGCGTTTGGGGGACAGCAATGAACACTGAAGCTTTCTTT. Amino acids: CSVWGTAMNTEAFF. The J gene is TRBJ1-1, the V gene TRBV29-1, with 7 bases identical to TRBD1. Germline values: CDR1 SQVTM, CDR2 ANQGSEA. This CDR3 is 14 amino acids long. After removal of 5 bases from V and 0 bases from J, the junction contained 6 bases not matched to a gene.

In its sample, this clonotype was seen many times. J is TRBJ1-1 and V is TRBV15; 7 bases are shared with TRBD1. The ends lost 1 base at V and 5 bases at J; junction bases unmatched: 4. CDR1 is LNHNV and CDR2 is YYDKDF in the germline V gene (reference sequence). The CDR3 is made up of 14 amino acids. CDR3 in amino acids: CATSRVQGRTEAFF. CDR3 bases: TGTGCCACCAGCAGAGTACAGGGGAGGACTGAAGCTTTCTTT.

This clonotype has ten or more counts. The rearrangement links TRBV2 to TRBJ1-3, with 10 bases fitting TRBD1. Trimming took 8 bases from V and 3 from J; bases not matched to a gene: 13. This CDR3 is built from 17 residues. Germline V gene sequence: CDR1 SNHLY, CDR2 FYNNEI. Here the CDR3 reads CASGRQGALMSGNTIYF. CDR3 coding DNA: TGTGCCAGCGGACGACAGGGGGCCTTAATGAGTGGAAACACCATATATTTT.

This clonotype was seen only a few times. The J gene is TRBJ1-2, the V gene TRBV10-3; D remains ambiguous. Deletions cut 2 bases from V and 5 bases from J, with 15 bases between. Germline lookup yields CDR1 ENHRY and CDR2 SYGVKD. This CDR3 spans 15 amino acids. CDR3 DNA: TGTGCCATCAGTGAGGGGTACTCCTTGGGATATGGCTACACCTTC. It codes for CAISEGYSLGYGYTF.

This clonotype was detected ten times or more. The DNA of the CDR3 is TGTGCCAGCAGTGAAGCTTCCCGGACCACTCCTATTGGAAACACCATATATTTT. Amino acids: CASSEASRTTPIGNTIYF. The chain couples TRBV2 to TRBJ1-3; D gene ambiguous. V lost 0 bases and J 3 bases, leaving 18 bases between the germline ends. The CDR3 has 18 residues. Germline V lookup: CDR1 SNHLY, CDR2 FYNNEI.

The chain joins TRBV29-1 to TRBJ1-2, with TRBD1 as a possible D gene (6 bases). V lost 5 bases and J lost 3, with 13 bases in between. In germline, CDR1 is SQVTM, CDR2 ANQGSEA. CDR3 length: 13 residues. The CDR3 sequence is CSVTIGGDYGYTF. The CDR3 DNA reads as TGCAGCGTTACAATAGGGGGGGACTATGGCTACACCTTC.

V gene TRBV11-1 combines with J gene TRBJ2-1; 7 nucleotides align to TRBD1. The V gene end was trimmed by 5 bases and the J gene end by 2 bases; junction bases not matched to a gene: 12. The germline gives CDR1 SGHAT, CDR2 FQDESV (reference sequence). The CDR3 is 17 amino acids. The CDR3 reads CASSPAPGQKTYNEQFF. The CDR3 DNA is TGTGCCAGCAGCCCGGCCCCGGGACAGAAAACCTACAATGAGCAGTTCTTC.

This clonotype was recorded many times. The rearrangement uses TRBV7-9 and TRBJ2-5; possible D gene TRBD2, 6 bases. The CDR3 spans 17 residues. CDR1 and CDR2 (germline): SEHNR, FQNEAQ (reference sequence). Trimming removed 0 bases from V and 5 bases from J, with 19 bases in between. The CDR3 protein is CASSLAGGLFRLETQYF. The CDR3 nucleotides read TGTGCCAGCAGCTTAGCGGGAGGACTCTTCCGTCTGGAGACCCAGTACTTC.

This clonotype was observed a handful of times. The chain recombines TRBV7-8 with TRBJ2-7; 14 nucleotides line up with TRBD2. The CDR3 is made up of 16 amino acids. Germline CDR1 SGHVS, CDR2 FQNEAQ. The V gene end was trimmed by 4 bases and the J gene end by 5 bases; junction bases not matched to a gene: 7. The CDR3 spells CASSSRLAGGPHEQYF. DNA of the CDR3: TGTGCCAGCAGCTCAAGACTAGCGGGAGGGCCCCACGAGCAGTACTTC.

The chain joins TRBV4-1 to TRBJ1-4; 8 bases match TRBD1. Germline V CDR1 and CDR2: MGHRA, YSYEKL. V was clipped by 3 bases and J by 0 bases; unmatched bases: 12. This CDR3 has 19 amino acids. As DNA, the CDR3 is TGCGCCAGCAGCCATTCGAGAGGCAGGGGGCGCGCAACTAATGAAAAACTGTTTTTT. Protein product: CASSHSRGRGRATNEKLFF.

This clonotype was seen at least ten times. The chain is built from TRBV20-1 and TRBJ2-2; D is uncertain. There are 13 residues in the CDR3. Germline lookup yields CDR1 DFQATT and CDR2 SNEGSKA (reference sequence). Trimming shortened V by 5 bases and J by 1 base, and 8 bases separated the two germline ends. The CDR3 spells CSAPSGNTGELFF. The CDR3 coding sequence is TGCAGTGCTCCCTCGGGGAACACCGGGGAGCTGTTTTTT.

This clonotype occurred a few times. The chain combines TRBV12-3 or TRBV12-4 with TRBJ1-4; TRBD1 agrees at 8 bases. The junction had 4 bases not matched to a gene; V was cut back by 7 bases and J by 6 bases. There are 13 residues in the CDR3. CDR3 in DNA: TGTGCCAGCACCAGGGGGCAATATGAAAAACTGTTTTTT. Its translation: CASTRGQYEKLFF.

The CDR3 bases are TGTGCCAGCAGCTTGAGGACGGGCACTGAAGCTTTCTTT. Protein product: CASSLRTGTEAFF. The J gene is TRBJ1-1, the V gene TRBV7-9, with D hard to call. CDR3 length: 13 amino acids. Deletions cut 3 bases from V and 4 bases from J, with 9 bases between. CDR1 and CDR2 from the germline V gene are SEHNR and FQNEAQ (reference sequence).

This clonotype was seen ten or more times. The chain uses TRBV29-1 and TRBJ1-1; D not resolved. Trimming shortened V by 6 bases and J by 10 bases, and 15 bases separated the two germline ends. The length of the CDR3 is 11 residues. CDR1 is SQVTM and CDR2 is ANQGSEA in the germline V gene. CDR3: CSVTERSRAFF. The CDR3 bases are TGCAGCGTAACCGAGAGAAGTCGAGCTTTCTTT.

The sample holds a few counts of this clonotype. This rearrangement joins TRBV3-1 to TRBJ1-2; D might be TRBD1 (5 bases). Trimming stripped 1 base from V and 8 bases from J, with 8 bases between. CDR3 length: 12 amino acids. The germline gives CDR1 LGHDT, CDR2 YNNKEL (reference sequence). The DNA for the CDR3 is TGTGCCAGCAGCCAAGGGGGCTGGGGCTACACCTTC. Translation gives CASSQGGWGYTF. Using reference TRBV3-1 and TRBJ1-2 for the parts outside the CDR3, the full variable domain is DTAVSQTPKYLVTQMGNDKSIKCEQNLGHDTMYWYKQDSKKFLKIMFSYNNKELIINETVPNRFSPKSPDKAHLNLHINSLELGDSAVYFCASSQGGWGYTFGSGTRLTVV.

Many counts were recorded for this clonotype. V is TRBV11-1 and J is TRBJ2-3; TRBD2 might be the D (6 bases). CDR1 is SGHAT and CDR2 is FQDESV in the germline V gene (reference sequence). The CDR3 is 15 residues long. V gave up 3 bases and J gave up 4 bases, with 14 bases separating them. The CDR3 DNA sequence: TGTGCCAGCAGCTTGACTAGTATCAATCCAGATACGCAGTATTTT. Amino acids: CASSLTSINPDTQYF.

The chain has TRBV30 and TRBJ1-2; D not certain. Trimming stripped 2 bases from V and 4 bases from J, with 11 bases between. The CDR3 is made up of 13 amino acids. Germline V CDR1 and CDR2: GTSNPN, SVGIG (reference sequence). In DNA form, the CDR3 reads TGTGCCTGGAGTCGCGACGCCGTCTATGGCTACACCTTC. This codes for CAWSRDAVYGYTF.

Notes on this clonotype: One end of the junction varies from germline; a read error may be responsible. The chain carries TRBV11-2 and TRBJ2-7; no reliable D call. Germline V gene data show CDR1 as SGHAT and CDR2 as FQNNGV. The CDR3 loop spans 13 amino acids. CDR3 sequence (DNA): TGCGCCAGCAGGTGGATCACCACGGACGAGCAGTACTTC. It encodes CASRWITTDEQYF. Combining the CDR3 with reference TRBV11-2 and TRBJ2-7 gives the whole variable domain EAGVAQSPRYKIIEKRQSVAFWCNPISGHATLYWYQQILGQGPKLLIQFQNNGVVDDSQLPKDRFSAERLKGVDSTLKIQPAKLEDSAVYLCASRWITTDEQYFGPGTRLTVT.

This clonotype appeared a few times. The DNA for the CDR3 is TGTGCTAGTGGTTTGGTATTACCGGAGAGAAACTATGGCTACACCTTC. The encoded protein is CASGLVLPERNYGYTF. The chain uses TRBV12-5 and TRBJ1-2; D gene ambiguous. This CDR3 spans 16 amino acids. The germline V and J ends were trimmed by 0 bases and 2 bases, with 13 bases remaining between them. Germline values: CDR1 LGHNT, CDR2 FRNRAP. Together with reference TRBV12-5 and TRBJ1-2, the CDR3 gives the full variable domain: DARVTQTPRHKVTEMGQEVTMRCQPILGHNTVFWYRQTMMQGLELLAYFRNRAPLDDSGMPKDRFSAEMPDATLATLKIQPSEPRDSAVYFCASGLVLPERNYGYTFGSGTRLTVV.

This clonotype was observed at least ten times. The chain has TRBV7-2 and TRBJ1-2; D gene ambiguous. Germline V gives CDR1 SGHTA, CDR2 FQGNSA. Deletions cut 1 base from V and 4 bases from J, with 16 bases between. This CDR3 comprises 16 residues. The CDR3 DNA reads as TGTGCCAGCAGCTTAGGCCGTGGAGTGTACGGCTATGGCTACACCTTC. Protein product: CASSLGRGVYGYGYTF.

The count of this clonotype is one. The chain recombines TRBV29-1 with TRBJ1-2, with D perhaps matching TRBD1 (5 bases). Trimming took 7 bases from V and 7 from J, leaving 19 bases between them. Germline CDR1 and CDR2: SQVTM and ANQGSEA. This CDR3 spans 13 amino acids. The CDR3 protein is CSDPGTLPLGYTF. CDR3 sequence (DNA): TGCAGCGACCCAGGGACCCTACCTCTTGGCTACACCTTC.

V and J are TRBV7-9 and TRBJ2-2; maybe TRBD1 (6 bases). Germline V lookup: CDR1 SEHNR, CDR2 FQNEAQ (reference sequence). This CDR3 comprises 15 residues. Trimming cost V 5 bases and J 4 bases, with 14 bases left between them. CDR3 loop: CASSPLVGGTGELFF. CDR3 sequence (DNA): TGTGCCAGCAGCCCACTAGTAGGGGGCACCGGGGAGCTGTTTTTT.

In this sample, this clonotype turned up many times. This chain links TRBV9 with TRBJ1-2; 7 nucleotides line up with TRBD1. The CDR3 runs to 15 residues. V was pared by 2 bases and J by 6 bases, with 10 bases of the junction left unmatched. Germline V gene lookup returns CDR1 SGDLS and CDR2 YYNGEE. This chain's CDR3 is CASSVGQEVQHGYTF. The CDR3 region has the DNA TGTGCCAGCAGCGTCGGACAGGAGGTACAACATGGCTACACCTTC.

This sequence joins TRBV3-1 and TRBJ1-2; D might be TRBD1 (5 bases). The V end lost 4 bases, the J end lost 3 bases, and 15 bases lay between the germline ends. Germline CDR1 and CDR2: LGHDT and YNNKEL (reference sequence). The CDR3 has 15 amino acids. CDR3 sequence: CASSRGRGWDYGYTF. The CDR3 nucleotides are TGTGCCAGCAGCCGGGGAAGGGGTTGGGACTATGGCTACACCTTC.

This chain joins TRBV7-2 and TRBJ2-7, with 9 nucleotides matching TRBD1. J gave up 3 bases and V 5 bases, and 5 bases lay outside the gene matches. The germline V gene encodes CDR1 SGHTA and CDR2 FQGNSA. This CDR3 region has 14 residues. CDR3 loop: CASSPGTGNYEQYF. The CDR3 DNA follows: TGTGCCAGCAGCCCCGGGACAGGGAACTACGAGCAGTACTTC.

This clonotype was counted between two and nine times. This may stem from a read error, because a much larger clone lies one nucleotide away. The V call is TRBV12-3 or TRBV12-4, the J call TRBJ1-2; D not resolved. CDR3 length equals 13 residues. V lost 6 bases, J lost 8 bases, and 16 bases lay in between. CDR3 sequence: CASSIQNTGGYTF. CDR3 coding DNA: TGTGCCAGCAGCATACAGAACACTGGGGGCTACACCTTC.

J is TRBJ1-4 and V is TRBV19; 10 nucleotides line up with TRBD1. CDR3 length: 16 amino acids. From germline, CDR1 is LNHDA and CDR2 SQIVND (reference sequence). V was clipped by 6 bases and J by 0 bases; unmatched bases: 4. CDR3 coding DNA: TGTGCCAGTAGACCGACAGGGGGCTCAACTAATGAAAAACTGTTTTTT. It specifies CASRPTGGSTNEKLFF.